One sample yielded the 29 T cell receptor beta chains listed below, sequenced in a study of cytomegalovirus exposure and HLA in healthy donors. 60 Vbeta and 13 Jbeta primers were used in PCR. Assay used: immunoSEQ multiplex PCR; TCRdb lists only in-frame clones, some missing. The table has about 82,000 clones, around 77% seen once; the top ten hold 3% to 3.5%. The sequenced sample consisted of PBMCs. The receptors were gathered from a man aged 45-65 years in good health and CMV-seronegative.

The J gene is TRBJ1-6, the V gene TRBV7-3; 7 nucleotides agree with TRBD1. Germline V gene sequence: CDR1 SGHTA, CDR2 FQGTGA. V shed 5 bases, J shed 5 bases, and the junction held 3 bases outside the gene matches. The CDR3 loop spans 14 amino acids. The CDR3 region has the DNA TGTGCCAGCAGCCCCGGGACAGATAATTCACCCCTCCACTTT. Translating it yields CASSPGTDNSPLHF.

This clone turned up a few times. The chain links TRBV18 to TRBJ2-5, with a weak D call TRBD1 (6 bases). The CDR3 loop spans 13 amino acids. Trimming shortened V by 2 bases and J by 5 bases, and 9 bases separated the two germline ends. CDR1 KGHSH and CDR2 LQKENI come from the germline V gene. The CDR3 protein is CASSPLQGETQYF. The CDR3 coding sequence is TGTGCCAGCTCACCATTGCAGGGGGAGACCCAGTACTTC.

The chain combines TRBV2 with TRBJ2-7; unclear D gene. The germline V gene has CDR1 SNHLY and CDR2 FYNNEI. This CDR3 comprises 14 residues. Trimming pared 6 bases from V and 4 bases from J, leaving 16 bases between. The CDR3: CASRETPLPYEQYF. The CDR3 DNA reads TGTGCCAGCAGGGAGACCCCCCTTCCATACGAGCAGTACTTC.

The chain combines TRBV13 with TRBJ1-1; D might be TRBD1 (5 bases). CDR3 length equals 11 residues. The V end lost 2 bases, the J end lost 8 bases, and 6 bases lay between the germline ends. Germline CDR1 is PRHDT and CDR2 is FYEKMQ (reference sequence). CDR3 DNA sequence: TGTGCCAGCAGCTTACAGGGAGAAGCTTTCTTT. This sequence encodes CASSLQGEAFF.

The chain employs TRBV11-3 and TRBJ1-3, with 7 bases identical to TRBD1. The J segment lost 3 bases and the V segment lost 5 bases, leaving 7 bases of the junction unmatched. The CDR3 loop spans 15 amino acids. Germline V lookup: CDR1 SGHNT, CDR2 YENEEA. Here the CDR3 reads CASSPSHRGGNTIYF. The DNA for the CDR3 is TGTGCCAGCAGCCCCTCGCACAGGGGTGGAAACACCATATATTTT. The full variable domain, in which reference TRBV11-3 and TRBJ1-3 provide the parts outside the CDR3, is EAGVVQSPRYKIIEKKQPVAFWCNPISGHNTLYWYLQNLGQGPELLIRYENEEAVDDSQLPKDRFSAERLKGVDSTLKIQPAELGDSAVYLCASSPSHRGGNTIYFGEGSWLTVV.

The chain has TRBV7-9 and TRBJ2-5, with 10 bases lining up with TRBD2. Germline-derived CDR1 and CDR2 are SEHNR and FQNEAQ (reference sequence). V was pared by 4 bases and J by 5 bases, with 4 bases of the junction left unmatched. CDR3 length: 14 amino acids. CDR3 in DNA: TGTGCCAGCAGCTCCACTAGCGGGGACGAGACCCAGTACTTC. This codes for CASSSTSGDETQYF.

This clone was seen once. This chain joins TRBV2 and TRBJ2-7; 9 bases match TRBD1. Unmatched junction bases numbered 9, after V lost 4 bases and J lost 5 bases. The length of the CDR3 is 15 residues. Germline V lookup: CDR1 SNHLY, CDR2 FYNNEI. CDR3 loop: CASSVQTGGSHEQYF. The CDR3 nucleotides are TGTGCCAGCAGTGTTCAGACAGGGGGTTCCCACGAGCAGTACTTC.

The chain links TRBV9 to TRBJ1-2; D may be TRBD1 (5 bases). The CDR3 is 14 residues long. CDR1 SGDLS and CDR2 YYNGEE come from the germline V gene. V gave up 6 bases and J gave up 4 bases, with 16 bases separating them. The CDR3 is CASTQSGEGYGYTF. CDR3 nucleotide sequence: TGTGCCAGCACACAATCGGGGGAGGGCTATGGCTACACCTTC.

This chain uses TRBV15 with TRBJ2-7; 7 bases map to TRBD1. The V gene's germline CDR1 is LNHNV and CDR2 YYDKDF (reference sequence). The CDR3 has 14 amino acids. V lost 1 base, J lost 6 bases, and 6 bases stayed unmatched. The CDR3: CATSRGGQGVEQYF. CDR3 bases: TGTGCCACCAGCAGAGGGGGGCAGGGGGTCGAGCAGTACTTC.

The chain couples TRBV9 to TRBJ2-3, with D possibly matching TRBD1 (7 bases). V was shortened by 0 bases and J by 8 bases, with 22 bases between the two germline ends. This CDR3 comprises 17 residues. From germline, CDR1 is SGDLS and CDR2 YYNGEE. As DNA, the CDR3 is TGTGCCAGCAGCGTAGGGACAGGCACTTTTGGAGCGGGTACGCAGTATTTT. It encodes CASSVGTGTFGAGTQYF.

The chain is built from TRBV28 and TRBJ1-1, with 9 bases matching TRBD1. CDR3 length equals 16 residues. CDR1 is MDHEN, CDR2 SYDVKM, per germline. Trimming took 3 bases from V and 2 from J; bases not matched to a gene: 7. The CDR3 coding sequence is TGTGCCAGCAGTTTTAGGACAGGGGCACGAAACACTGAAGCTTTCTTT. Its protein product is CASSFRTGARNTEAFF.

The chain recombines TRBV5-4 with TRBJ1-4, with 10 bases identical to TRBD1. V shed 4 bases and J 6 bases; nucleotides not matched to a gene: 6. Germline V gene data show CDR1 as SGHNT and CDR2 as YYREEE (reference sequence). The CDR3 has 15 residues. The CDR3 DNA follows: TGTGCCAGCAGCAAGACAGGGGGCGAGGATGAAAAACTGTTTTTT. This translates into CASSKTGGEDEKLFF. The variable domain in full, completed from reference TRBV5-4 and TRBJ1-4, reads ETGVTQSPTHLIKTRGQQVTLRCSSQSGHNTVSWYQQALGQGPQFIFQYYREEENGRGNFPPRFSGLQFPNYSSELNVNALELDDSALYLCASSKTGGEDEKLFFGSGTQLSVL.

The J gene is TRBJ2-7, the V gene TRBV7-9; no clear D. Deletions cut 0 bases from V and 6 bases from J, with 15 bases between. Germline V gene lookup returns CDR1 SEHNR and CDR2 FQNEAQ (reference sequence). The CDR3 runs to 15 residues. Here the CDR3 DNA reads TGTGCCAGCAGCTTAGCCTCGGGTCTGTTAGGCGAGCAGTACTTC. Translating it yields CASSLASGLLGEQYF.

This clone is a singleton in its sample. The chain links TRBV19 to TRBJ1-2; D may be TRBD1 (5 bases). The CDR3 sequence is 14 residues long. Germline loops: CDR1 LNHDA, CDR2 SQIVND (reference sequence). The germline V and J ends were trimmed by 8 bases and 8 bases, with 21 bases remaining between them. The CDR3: CASRPNRLRSGYTF. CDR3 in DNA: TGTGCCAGTCGTCCCAACAGGCTCAGGTCGGGCTACACCTTC.

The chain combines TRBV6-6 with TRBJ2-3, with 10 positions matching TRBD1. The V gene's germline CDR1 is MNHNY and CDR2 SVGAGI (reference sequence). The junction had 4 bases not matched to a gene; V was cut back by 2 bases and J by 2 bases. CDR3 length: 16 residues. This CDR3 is CASSYGTGASTDTQYF. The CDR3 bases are TGTGCCAGCAGTTACGGGACAGGGGCTTCCACAGATACGCAGTATTTT.

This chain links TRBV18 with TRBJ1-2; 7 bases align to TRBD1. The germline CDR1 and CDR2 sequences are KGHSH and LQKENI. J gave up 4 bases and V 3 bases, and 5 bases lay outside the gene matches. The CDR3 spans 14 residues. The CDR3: CASSPDQGGYGYTF. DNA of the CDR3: TGTGCCAGCTCACCGGATCAGGGGGGCTATGGCTACACCTTC.

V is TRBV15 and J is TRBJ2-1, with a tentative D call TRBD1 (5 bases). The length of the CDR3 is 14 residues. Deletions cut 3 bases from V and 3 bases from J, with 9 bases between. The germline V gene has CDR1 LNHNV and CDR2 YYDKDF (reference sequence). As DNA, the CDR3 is TGTGCCACCAGCAGCCCAGGGCTCTACAATGAGCAGTTCTTC. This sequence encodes CATSSPGLYNEQFF.

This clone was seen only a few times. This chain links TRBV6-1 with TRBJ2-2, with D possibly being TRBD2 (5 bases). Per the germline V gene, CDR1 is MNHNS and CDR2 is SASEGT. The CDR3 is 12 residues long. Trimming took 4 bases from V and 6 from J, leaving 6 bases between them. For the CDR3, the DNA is TGTGCCAGCAGTGGGACTTCCGGGGAGCTGTTTTTT. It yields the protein CASSGTSGELFF.

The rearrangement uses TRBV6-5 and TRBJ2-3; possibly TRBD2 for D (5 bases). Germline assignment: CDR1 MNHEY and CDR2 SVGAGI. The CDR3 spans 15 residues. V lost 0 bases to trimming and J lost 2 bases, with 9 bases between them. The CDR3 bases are TGTGCCAGCAGTTACTCGACGGGGTTCACAGATACGCAGTATTTT. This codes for CASSYSTGFTDTQYF.

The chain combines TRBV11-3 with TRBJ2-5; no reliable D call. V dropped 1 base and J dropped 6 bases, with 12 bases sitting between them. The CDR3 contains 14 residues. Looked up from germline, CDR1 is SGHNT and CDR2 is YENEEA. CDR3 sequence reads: CASSLVRVRKTQYF. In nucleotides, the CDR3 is TGTGCCAGCAGCTTAGTTCGGGTAAGAAAGACCCAGTACTTC. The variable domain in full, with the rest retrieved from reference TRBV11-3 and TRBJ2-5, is EAGVVQSPRYKIIEKKQPVAFWCNPISGHNTLYWYLQNLGQGPELLIRYENEEAVDDSQLPKDRFSAERLKGVDSTLKIQPAELGDSAVYLCASSLVRVRKTQYFGPGTRLLVL.

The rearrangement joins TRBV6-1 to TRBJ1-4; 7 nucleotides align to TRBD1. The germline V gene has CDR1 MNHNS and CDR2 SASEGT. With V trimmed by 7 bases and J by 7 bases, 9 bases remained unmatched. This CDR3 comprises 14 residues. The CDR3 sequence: CASITGEISEKLFF. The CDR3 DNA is TGTGCCAGCATAACAGGGGAGATAAGTGAAAAACTGTTTTTT.

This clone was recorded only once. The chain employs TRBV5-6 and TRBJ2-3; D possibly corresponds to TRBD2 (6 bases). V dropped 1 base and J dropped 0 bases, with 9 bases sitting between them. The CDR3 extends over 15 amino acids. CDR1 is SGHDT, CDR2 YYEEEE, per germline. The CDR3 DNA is TGTGCCAGCAGCTTGCGGGGGTTCAGCACAGATACGCAGTATTTT. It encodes CASSLRGFSTDTQYF.

Here the CDR3 reads CASSVGSGYGLYNSPLHF. The CDR3, as DNA: TGTGCCAGCAGCGTAGGCTCGGGATACGGTCTTTATAATTCACCCCTCCACTTT. This chain links TRBV9 with TRBJ1-6, with no clear D. Germline CDR1 is SGDLS and CDR2 is YYNGEE. V dropped 0 bases and J dropped 4 bases, with 17 bases sitting between them. The CDR3 totals 18 residues.

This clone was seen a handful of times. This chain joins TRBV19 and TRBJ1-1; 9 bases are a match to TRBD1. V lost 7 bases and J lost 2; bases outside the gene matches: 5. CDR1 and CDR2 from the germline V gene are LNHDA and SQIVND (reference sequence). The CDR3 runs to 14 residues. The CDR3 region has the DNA TGTGCCAGTACCCAGACAGGGGGAAACACTGAAGCTTTCTTT. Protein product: CASTQTGGNTEAFF.

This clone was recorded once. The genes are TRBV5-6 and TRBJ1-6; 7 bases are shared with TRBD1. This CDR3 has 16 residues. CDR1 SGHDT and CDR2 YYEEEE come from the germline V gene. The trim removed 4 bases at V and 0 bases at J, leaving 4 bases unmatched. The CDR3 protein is CASSPTGNSYNSPLHF. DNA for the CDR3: TGTGCCAGCAGCCCGACAGGGAACTCCTATAATTCACCCCTCCACTTT.

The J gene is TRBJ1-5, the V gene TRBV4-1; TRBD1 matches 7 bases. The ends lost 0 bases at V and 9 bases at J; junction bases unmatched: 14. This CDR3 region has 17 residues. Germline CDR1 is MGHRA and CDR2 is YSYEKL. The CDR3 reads CASSQDRDSDPVGPQHF. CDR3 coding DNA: TGCGCCAGCAGCCAAGACCGGGACAGCGACCCCGTGGGGCCCCAGCATTTT.

CDR3 DNA: TGTGCCAGCTCACCAGGGGGTAGGGACAGACAAGAGGCGCTATACTTC. This encodes CASSPGGRDRQEALYF. The chain carries TRBV18 and TRBJ2-5; 7 bases line up with TRBD1. Per the germline V gene, CDR1 is KGHSH and CDR2 is LQKENI. The V gene end was trimmed by 2 bases and the J gene end by 14 bases; junction bases not matched to a gene: 20. This CDR3 contains 16 residues.

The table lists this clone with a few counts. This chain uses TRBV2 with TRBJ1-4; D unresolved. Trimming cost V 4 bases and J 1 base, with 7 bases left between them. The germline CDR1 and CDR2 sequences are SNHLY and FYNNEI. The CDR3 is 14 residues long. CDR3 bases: TGTGCCAGCAGTGTGTCTAGAACTAATGAAAAACTGTTTTTT. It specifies CASSVSRTNEKLFF.

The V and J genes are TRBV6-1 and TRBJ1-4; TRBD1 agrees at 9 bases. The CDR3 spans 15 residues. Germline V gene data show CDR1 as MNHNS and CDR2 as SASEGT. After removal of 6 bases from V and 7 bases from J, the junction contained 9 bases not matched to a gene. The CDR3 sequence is CASRVGTGFVEKLFF. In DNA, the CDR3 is TGTGCCAGCAGAGTAGGGACAGGGTTCGTTGAAAAACTGTTTTTT.